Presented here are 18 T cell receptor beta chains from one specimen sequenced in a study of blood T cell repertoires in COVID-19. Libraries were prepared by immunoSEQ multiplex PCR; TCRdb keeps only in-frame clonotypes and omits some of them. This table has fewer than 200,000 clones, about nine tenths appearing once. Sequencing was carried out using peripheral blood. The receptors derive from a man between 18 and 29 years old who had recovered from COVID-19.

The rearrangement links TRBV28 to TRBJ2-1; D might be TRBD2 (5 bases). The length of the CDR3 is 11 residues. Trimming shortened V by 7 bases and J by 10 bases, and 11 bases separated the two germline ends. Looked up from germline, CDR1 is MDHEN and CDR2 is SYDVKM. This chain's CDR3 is CASTGRGEQFF. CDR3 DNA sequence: TGTGCCAGCACGGGCCGAGGGGAGCAGTTCTTC.

The CDR3 sequence is CASSQDLVNEQFF. As DNA, the CDR3 is TGTGCCAGCAGCCAAGATTTAGTCAATGAGCAGTTCTTC. V gene TRBV14 combines with J gene TRBJ2-1; D unclear. The V gene's germline CDR1 is SGHDN and CDR2 FVKESK. The V end lost 0 bases, the J end lost 6 bases, and 6 bases lay between the germline ends. This CDR3 has 13 residues. Full variable domain (remainder filled in from reference TRBV14 and TRBJ2-1): EAGVTQFPSHSVIEKGQTVTLRCDPISGHDNLYWYRRVMGKEIKFLLHFVKESKQDESGMPNNRFLAERTGGTYSTLKVQPAELEDSGVYFCASSQDLVNEQFFGPGTRLTVL.

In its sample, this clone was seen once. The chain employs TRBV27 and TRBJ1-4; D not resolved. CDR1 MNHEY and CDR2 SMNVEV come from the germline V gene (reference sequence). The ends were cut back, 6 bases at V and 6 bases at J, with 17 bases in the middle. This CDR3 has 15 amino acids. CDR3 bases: TGTGCCAGCAGCCCTGGGAGGGCGAGGGATGAAAAACTGTTTTTT. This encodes CASSPGRARDEKLFF.

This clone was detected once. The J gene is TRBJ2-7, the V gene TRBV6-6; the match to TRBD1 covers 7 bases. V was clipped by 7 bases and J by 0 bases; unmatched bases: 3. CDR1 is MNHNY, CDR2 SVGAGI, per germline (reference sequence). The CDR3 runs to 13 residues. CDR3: CASTEGASYEQYF. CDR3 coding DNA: TGTGCCAGCACAGAGGGGGCCTCCTACGAGCAGTACTTC.

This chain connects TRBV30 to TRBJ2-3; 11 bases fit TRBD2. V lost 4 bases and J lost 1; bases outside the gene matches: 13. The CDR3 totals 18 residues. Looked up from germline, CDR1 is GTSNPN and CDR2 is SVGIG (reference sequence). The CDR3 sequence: CAWKGLLAGGVGTDTQYF. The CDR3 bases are TGTGCCTGGAAAGGTCTCCTAGCGGGAGGAGTAGGCACAGATACGCAGTATTTT.

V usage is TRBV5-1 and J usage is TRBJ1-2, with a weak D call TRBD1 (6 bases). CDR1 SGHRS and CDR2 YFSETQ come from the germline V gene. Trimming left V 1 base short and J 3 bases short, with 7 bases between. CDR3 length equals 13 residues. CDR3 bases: TGCGCCAGCAGCTTGAAGGGGGACTATGGCTACACCTTC. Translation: CASSLKGDYGYTF.

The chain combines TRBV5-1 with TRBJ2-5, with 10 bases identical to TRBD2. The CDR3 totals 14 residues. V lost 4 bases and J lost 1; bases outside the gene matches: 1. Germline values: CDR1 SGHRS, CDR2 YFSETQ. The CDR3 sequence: CASSGLAAQETQYF. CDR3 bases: TGCGCCAGCAGCGGACTAGCGGCCCAAGAGACCCAGTACTTC.

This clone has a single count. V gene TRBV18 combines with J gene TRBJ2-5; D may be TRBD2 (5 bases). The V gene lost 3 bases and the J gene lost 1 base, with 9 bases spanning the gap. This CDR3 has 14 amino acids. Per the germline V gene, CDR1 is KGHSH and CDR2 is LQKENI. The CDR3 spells CASSPPGSQETQYF. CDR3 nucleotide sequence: TGTGCCAGCTCACCCCCGGGGTCCCAAGAGACCCAGTACTTC. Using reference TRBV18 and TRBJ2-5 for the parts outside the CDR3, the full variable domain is NAGVMQNPRHLVRRRGQEARLRCSPMKGHSHVYWYRQLPEEGLKFMVYLQKENIIDESGMPKERFSAEFPKEGPSILRIQQVVRGDSAAYFCASSPPGSQETQYFGPGTRLLVL.

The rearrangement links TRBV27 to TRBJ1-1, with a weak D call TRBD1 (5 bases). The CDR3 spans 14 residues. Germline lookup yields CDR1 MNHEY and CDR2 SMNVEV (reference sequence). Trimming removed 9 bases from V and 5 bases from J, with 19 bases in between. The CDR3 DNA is TGTGCCAGGCAAGTATTGGGGGGAAGGACTGAAGCTTTCTTT. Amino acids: CARQVLGGRTEAFF.

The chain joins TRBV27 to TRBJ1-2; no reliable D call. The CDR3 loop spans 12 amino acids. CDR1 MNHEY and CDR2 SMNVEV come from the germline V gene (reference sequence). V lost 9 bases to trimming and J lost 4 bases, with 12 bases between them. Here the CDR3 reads CASGSGLYGYTF. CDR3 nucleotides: TGTGCCAGTGGGTCAGGCCTCTATGGCTACACCTTC.

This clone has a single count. The CDR3: CASSDVAGALGEQFF. The CDR3 DNA is TGTGCCAGCAGTGACGTAGCGGGAGCGTTAGGTGAGCAGTTCTTC. The rearrangement links TRBV7-2 to TRBJ2-1; 9 bases map to TRBD2. V gave up 6 bases and J gave up 9 bases; unmatched junction bases: 12. CDR3 length: 15 residues. Germline CDR1 and CDR2: SGHTA and FQGNSA.

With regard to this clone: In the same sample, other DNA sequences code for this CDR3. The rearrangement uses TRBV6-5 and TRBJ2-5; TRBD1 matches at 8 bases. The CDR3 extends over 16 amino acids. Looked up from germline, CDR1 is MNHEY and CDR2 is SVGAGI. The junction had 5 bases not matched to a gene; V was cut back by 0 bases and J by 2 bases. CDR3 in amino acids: CASSYSTGEGQETQYF. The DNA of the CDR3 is TGTGCCAGCAGTTACTCGACAGGGGAAGGGCAAGAGACCCAGTACTTC.

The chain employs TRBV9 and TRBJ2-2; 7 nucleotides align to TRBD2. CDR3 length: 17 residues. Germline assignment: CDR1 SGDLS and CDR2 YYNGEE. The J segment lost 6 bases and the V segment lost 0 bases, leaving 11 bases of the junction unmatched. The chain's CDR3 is CASSVAVTGGYPGELFF. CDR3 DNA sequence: TGTGCCAGCAGCGTAGCTGTTACGGGGGGATACCCCGGGGAGCTGTTTTTT.

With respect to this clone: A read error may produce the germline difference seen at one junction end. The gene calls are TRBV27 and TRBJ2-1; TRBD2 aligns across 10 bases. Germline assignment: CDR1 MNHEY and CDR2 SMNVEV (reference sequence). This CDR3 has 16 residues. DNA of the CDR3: TGTGCCAGCACTTTAGATGCTAGCGGGAGTAACAATGAGCAGTTCTTC. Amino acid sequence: CASTLDASGSNNEQFF.

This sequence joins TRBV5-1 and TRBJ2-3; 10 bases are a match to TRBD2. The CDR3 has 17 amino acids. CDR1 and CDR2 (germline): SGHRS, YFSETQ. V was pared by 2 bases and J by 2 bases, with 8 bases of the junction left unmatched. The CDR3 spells CASSLRLAGGFTDTQYF. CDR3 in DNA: TGCGCCAGCAGCTTAAGATTAGCGGGAGGATTCACAGATACGCAGTATTTT.

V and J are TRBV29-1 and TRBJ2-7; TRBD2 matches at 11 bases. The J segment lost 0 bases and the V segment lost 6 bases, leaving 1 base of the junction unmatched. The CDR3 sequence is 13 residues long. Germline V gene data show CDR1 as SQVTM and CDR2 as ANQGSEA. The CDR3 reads CSVLAGGSYEQYF. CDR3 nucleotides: TGCAGCGTGCTAGCGGGAGGCTCCTACGAGCAGTACTTC.

The CDR3 nucleotides read TGCAGCGTGCGGACTAGCGGAGGGAGTTTGGAGCAGTTCTTC. This gives the protein CSVRTSGGSLEQFF. The chain couples TRBV29-1 to TRBJ2-1, with 10 bases fitting TRBD2. The ends lost 6 bases at V and 10 bases at J; junction bases unmatched: 12. In germline, CDR1 is SQVTM, CDR2 ANQGSEA. The CDR3 covers 14 residues.

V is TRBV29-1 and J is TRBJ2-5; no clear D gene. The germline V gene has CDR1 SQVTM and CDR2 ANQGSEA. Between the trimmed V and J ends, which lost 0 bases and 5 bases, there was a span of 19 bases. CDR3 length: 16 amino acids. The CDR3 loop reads CSVEDGYPPTGETQYF. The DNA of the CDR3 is TGCAGCGTTGAAGACGGTTACCCGCCCACCGGGGAGACCCAGTACTTC.